This T cell receptor (beta chain) came from a study of PD-1 blockade in classical Hodgkin lymphoma. Overall study results and limits: Relapsed/refractory patients reportedly had lower baseline diversity than newly diagnosed patients. CD4+ TCR diversity, unlike CD8+, climbed significantly by C4D1. The authors excluded patients who started nivolumab under 1 year after ASCT. Possibly reflecting disease activity or prior therapy, repertoire differences have causes that remain undefined.

TCRdb's table, derived via immunoSEQ multiplex PCR, lists solely in-frame clones and lacks some. The sample includes tens of thousands of clones, around 70% seen only once; the top ten take more than 25%. Autologous stem cell transplantation was followed by relapse in every patient, and brentuximab vedotin exposure varied. The CDR3 has 13 amino acids. Germline V gene lookup returns CDR1 LNHDA and CDR2 SQIVND (reference sequence). Trimming pared 5 bases from V and 1 base from J, leaving 8 bases between. In regard to this clone: Its specificity is not known.

This clonotype was sampled from a human donor with classical Hodgkin lymphoma. The input for sequencing was peripheral blood mononuclear cells (PBMCs), taken before the second cycle of nivolumab. The chain links TRBV19 to TRBJ1-1, with D hard to call. The CDR3 DNA reads TGTGCCAGTAGTTATTTGCAGAACACTGAAGCTTTCTTT. Translating gives CASSYLQNTEAFF. Full variable domain (outside the CDR3, taken from reference TRBV19 and TRBJ1-1): DGGITQSPKYLFRKEGQNVTLSCEQNLNHDAMYWYRQDPGQGLRLIYYSQIVNDFQKGDIAEGYSVSREKKESFPLTVTSAQKNPTAFYLCASSYLQNTEAFFGQGTRLTVV.